Below, one TCR beta chain is given with its context. Its antigen remains undetermined. Base qualities are not at hand, and no much larger clone is one base apart. This entry comes from a study of T cell responses to AZD1222 COVID-19 vaccine (dated by TCRdb to the early 2020s). About the investigation overall: AZD1222 recipients with second doses at about 4 weeks or about 12 weeks were pooled, because spike-specific TCR depth and breadth did not differ between schedules. A total of 230 to 250 trial participants underwent TCR sequencing, of whom 207 received two doses of AZD1222 and some 26 received two doses of the MenACWY control vaccine. Enrollment into the trials was organized by age into subgroups of 18-55, 56-69 and 70-plus years, and those subgroups contained roughly 160, 29 and 62 TCR-sequenced participants, respectively.

The investigation overall reported the following: After two AZD1222 doses, both the breadth and the depth of spike-specific TCRs were significantly higher than at day 0 and than in MenACWY recipients. Participants were mostly white British, with more females than males. The authors suggested clonal diversity may have been underestimated. No day 14 peak-response samples were available, so repertoires were characterized only after the peak T cell response. Reportedly, close to half of the unique spike-specific TCRs recognized epitopes lying outside the regions that are mutated in the B.1.351 and B.1.1.7 variants. The whole spike protein was spanned by vaccine-associated CD4 TCRs, and dominant responses were seen in regions 160-218 and 743-854. The 56-69-year group was small, and its depth increase did not reach significance, likely because of low power. Only six or seven AZD1222 recipients were SARS-CoV-2 seropositive at baseline, limiting conclusions about previously exposed vaccinees.

The CDR3 has 15 amino acids, counting the end cysteine and phenylalanine. The only DNA kept is the CDR3, 45 bases in frame from the first base. The germline V gene specifies KGHDR as CDR1 and SFDVKD as CDR2. Cut back by 1 base and 5 bases, the V and J ends lie 13 bases apart. In light of the paper, this sample's time point label describes: baseline before first vaccination. Vaccinee samples came from UK trials COV001 and COV002, including a single-blind randomized controlled phase 2/3 trial of AZD1222 (ChAdOx1 nCoV-19) in healthy adults. For TCRbeta chain sequencing, PBMC samples were collected from trial participants at day 0 and at day 28 after the second dose. The CDR3 regions of human TCRbeta chains were analyzed by immunosequencing. Turning to the authors' computational methods: Repertoire TCRs were matched against a reference library of SARS-CoV-2-specific TCRs generated with the MIRA antigen-specificity platform. Breadth was defined as the fraction of unique TCRs that were SARS-CoV-2-associated. Depth was defined as the fraction of total T cells that were SARS-CoV-2-associated. Using the MIRA data, each spike-specific TCR was assigned both to the spike region to which the TCR was reactive and to a CD4 or CD8 class. Log10-transformed breadth and depth values were compared by one-way ANOVA with Sidak's multiple comparisons tests. The clones in this table, taken by TCRdb from immuneACCESS, are in-frame only. Not every clone is retained; where verified, under half of the shortfall comes from an unresolved V gene, and the cause of the rest is unknown. That table furnishes V, J and clone size, whereas the DNA furnished D and trimming. This sample comprises 75,000 to 90,000 clones, 70% to 90% of them detected only once. The ten largest clones add up to about 13% of the sample.

The sequence is built from TRBV24-1 and TRBJ2-5, with the D call perhaps TRBD1 or TRBD2, as 7 bases match in each case. The starting material was peripheral blood, obtained on day 0 of AZD1222 vaccination. This TCR derives from an adult in good health. The DNA sequence is TGTGCCACCAGTGATTTTGGCAGGGGGGGGGAGACCCAGTACTTC. Its protein is CATSDFGRGGETQYF.